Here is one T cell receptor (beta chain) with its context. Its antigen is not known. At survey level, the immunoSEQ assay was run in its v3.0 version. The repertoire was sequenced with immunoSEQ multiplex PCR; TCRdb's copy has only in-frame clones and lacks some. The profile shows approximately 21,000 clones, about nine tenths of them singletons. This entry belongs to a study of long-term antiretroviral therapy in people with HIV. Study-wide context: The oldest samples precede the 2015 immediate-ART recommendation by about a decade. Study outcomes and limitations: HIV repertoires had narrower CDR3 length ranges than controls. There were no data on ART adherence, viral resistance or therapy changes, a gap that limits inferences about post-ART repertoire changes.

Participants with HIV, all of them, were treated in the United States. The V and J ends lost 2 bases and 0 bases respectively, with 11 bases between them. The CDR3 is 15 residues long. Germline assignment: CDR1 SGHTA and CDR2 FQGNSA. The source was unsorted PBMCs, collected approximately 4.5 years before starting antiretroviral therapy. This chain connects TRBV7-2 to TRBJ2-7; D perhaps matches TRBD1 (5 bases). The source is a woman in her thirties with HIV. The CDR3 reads CASSLFQGSSYEQYF. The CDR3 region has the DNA TGTGCCAGCAGCTTATTCCAGGGTAGCTCCTACGAGCAGTACTTC.